This TCR beta chain originates from a study of shared T cell receptors in the human thymus. Produced via immunoSEQ multiplex PCR; TCRdb's table is partial and in-frame only. The sample lists roughly 500,000 clones, approximately 78% occurring once. The V gene end was trimmed by 5 bases and the J gene end by 6 bases; junction bases not matched to a gene: 15. Germline V gives CDR1 SQVTM, CDR2 ANQGSEA. The CDR3 is made up of 16 amino acids. The data also belong to a second study, concerning human thymus T cells. That study adds: Corrective cardiac surgery supplied the resected thymus tissue. In unrelated individuals, thymic repertoires overlapped highly, according to related research.

This chain links TRBV29-1 with TRBJ1-2; 10 bases are shared with TRBD1. This TCR was sampled from a boy less than two years old with a congenital heart defect. Sequencing was done on a sample of thymocytes. In nucleotides, the CDR3 is TGCAGCGTTAGCACGGGACAGGGGAACGCCGGTGATGGCTACACCTTC. It yields the protein CSVSTGQGNAGDGYTF.